This is a list of T cell receptor beta chains from one sample in a study of blood T cell repertoires in COVID-19. Sequencing was performed with immunoSEQ multiplex PCR; in TCRdb, only in-frame clones are kept and a portion is missing. The table records about 370,000 clones, roughly nine tenths of them present only once. Sequenced input: PBMCs or T cells enriched from blood (not recorded which). Receptors originate from a man younger than 35 who had recovered from COVID-19. Both conserved end residues are part of each CDR3. D genes are given only for firm matches. Where a row states a size, it is once, few, many or the class of an expanded clone; other rows omit it.

j_call clone_size d_call v_call cdr3_aa cdr3_nt
TRBJ2-1 - TRBD2 TRBV7-2 CASSDSGRASYNEQFF TGTGCCAGCAGCGATAGCGGGAGGGCCTCCTACAATGAGCAGTTCTTC
TRBJ1-2 - - TRBV6-5 CASSYSGLTNYGYTF TGTGCCAGCAGTTACTCCGGACTAACTAACTATGGCTACACCTTC
TRBJ1-4 - TRBD1 TRBV7-6 CASSRQGFREKLFF TGTGCCAGCAGCCGACAGGGATTCCGCGAAAAACTGTTTTTT
TRBJ2-3 - - TRBV4-1 CASSRSLDSNTQYF TGCGCCAGCAGCCGAAGTCTTGACAGTAATACGCAGTATTTT
TRBJ2-2 - TRBD2 TRBV5-1 CASSFTLAGGHTGELFF TGCGCCAGCAGCTTCACCCTAGCGGGAGGCCACACCGGGGAGCTGTTTTTT
TRBJ2-5 - TRBD1 TRBV5-4 CASSSDRGRETQYF TGTGCCAGCAGCTCAGACAGGGGCCGAGAGACCCAGTACTTC
TRBJ2-7 - TRBD2 TRBV6-5 CASRATSGSHEQYF TGTGCCAGCAGAGCGACTAGCGGGAGCCACGAGCAGTACTTC
TRBJ2-5 - TRBD2 TRBV3-1/TRBV3-2 CASSSRRLAGEETQYF TGTGCCAGCAGCTCCCGGAGGCTAGCGGGGGAAGAGACCCAGTACTTC
TRBJ1-4 once - TRBV7-9 CASSSFSNEKLFF TGTGCCAGCAGCTCTTTCTCTAATGAAAAACTGTTTTTT
TRBJ2-1 - TRBD2 TRBV27 CASSPPLGLAGVNEQFF TGTGCCAGCAGTCCCCCCCTAGGGCTAGCGGGAGTCAATGAGCAGTTCTTC
TRBJ1-3 - - TRBV5-1 CASSLIGPGNTIYF TGCGCCAGCAGCTTGATAGGTCCGGGGAACACCATATATTTT
TRBJ2-5 - - TRBV30 CAWSVGGPDGTQYF TGTGCCTGGAGTGTGGGGGGGCCTGACGGGACCCAGTACTTC
TRBJ2-1 - - TRBV28 CASSLSGRSSYNEQFF TGTGCCAGCAGTTTATCAGGGAGGTCATCCTACAATGAGCAGTTCTTC
TRBJ1-1 - - TRBV6-5 CASSYSRVSNTEAFF TGTGCCAGCAGTTACTCCAGGGTCTCGAACACTGAAGCTTTCTTT
TRBJ1-2 - TRBD1 TRBV7-8 CASSLGVRDRVSNYGYTF TGTGCCAGCAGCTTAGGAGTCCGGGACAGGGTGTCTAACTATGGCTACACCTTC
TRBJ1-1 few TRBD1 TRBV27 CASSYYHPGTGELGEAFF TGTGCCAGCAGTTACTACCACCCCGGGACAGGGGAGCTAGGTGAAGCTTTCTTT
TRBJ1-5 - - TRBV19 CASSSGNQPQHF TGTGCCAGTAGCTCGGGCAATCAGCCCCAGCATTTT
TRBJ1-4 - - TRBV7-2 CASSLSGSTNEKLFF TGTGCCAGCAGCTTATCCGGGTCAACTAATGAAAAACTGTTTTTT
TRBJ2-7 - - TRBV6-5 CASSYSRGGGFYEQYF TGTGCCAGCAGTTACTCACGCGGCGGGGGCTTCTACGAGCAGTACTTC
TRBJ2-4 - TRBD1 TRBV6-5 CASGNRGLGDIQYF TGTGCCAGCGGGAATAGGGGGCTAGGTGACATTCAGTACTTC
TRBJ1-3 - TRBD1 TRBV5-1 CASSRGQVHTGNTIYF TGCGCCAGCAGCCGTGGACAGGTACATACTGGAAACACCATATATTTT
TRBJ2-1 - - TRBV3-1/TRBV3-2 CASSPRLYGGSSYNEQFF TGTGCCAGCAGCCCACGTTTGTATGGGGGGAGCTCCTACAATGAGCAGTTCTTC
TRBJ2-7 - - TRBV11-2 CASTPTRAPSYEQYF TGTGCCAGCACCCCCACCCGAGCGCCATCCTACGAGCAGTACTTC
TRBJ1-5 - TRBD1 TRBV6-1 CASSEWDRGMNQPQHF TGTGCCAGCAGTGAATGGGACAGGGGGATGAATCAGCCCCAGCATTTT
TRBJ2-7 - TRBD2 TRBV28 CASSLTSGRGNEQYF TGTGCCAGCAGTTTGACTAGCGGGAGGGGTAACGAGCAGTACTTC
TRBJ2-2 - TRBD2 TRBV19 CASRVAGRNTGELFF TGTGCCAGTAGAGTAGCGGGGAGAAACACCGGGGAGCTGTTTTTT
TRBJ1-2 - - TRBV3-1/TRBV3-2 CASSQGTARGCVF TGTGCCAGCAGCCAAGGTACAGCAAGGGGTTGCGTATTC
TRBJ2-7 - - TRBV27 CASSPGPTNEQYF TGTGCCAGCAGCCCTGGCCCGACTAACGAGCAGTACTTC
TRBJ1-5 once - TRBV21-1 CASCQGYQPQHF TGTGCCAGCTGTCAGGGGTATCAGCCCCAGCATTTT
TRBJ2-3 - TRBD2 TRBV2 CASSWTSGTDTQYF TGTGCCAGCAGCTGGACTAGCGGGACAGATACGCAGTATTTT
TRBJ1-6 - - TRBV19 CASSAQGSSPLHF TGTGCCAGTAGCGCCCAGGGCAGTTCACCCCTCCACTTT
TRBJ2-5 - TRBD2 TRBV13 CASSLVTSEYQETQYF TGTGCCAGCAGCTTAGTGACTAGCGAGTACCAAGAGACCCAGTACTTC
TRBJ2-1 - TRBD2 TRBV19 CASSIYGAAGPKLAGGLGEQFF TGTGCCAGTAGTATCTATGGGGCCGCCGGGCCGAAACTAGCGGGAGGGTTAGGTGAGCAGTTCTTC
TRBJ1-5 - - TRBV28 CASRHAGTGGRPQHF TGTGCCAGCAGACATGCCGGGACGGGGGGTAGGCCCCAGCATTTT
TRBJ2-7 - TRBD1 TRBV6-5 CASITQGAGAYEQYF TGTGCCAGCATTACACAGGGGGCAGGGGCCTACGAGCAGTACTTC
TRBJ2-7 - - TRBV27 CASSDVGAFQKYF TGTGCCAGCAGTGACGTGGGGGCTTTTCAGAAGTACTTC
TRBJ1-1 - - TRBV19 CATVARGLNTEAFF TGTGCCACCGTGGCCCGGGGATTAAACACTGAAGCTTTCTTT
TRBJ2-1 - - TRBV12-3/TRBV12-4 CASSFDQGMEQFF TGTGCCAGCAGTTTTGATCAGGGAATGGAGCAGTTCTTC
TRBJ1-2 - - TRBV11-2 CASRTGGQGGYTF TGTGCCAGCAGAACCGGCGGCCAGGGAGGCTACACCTTC
TRBJ1-1 once TRBD1 TRBV10-3 CAIRNGTGVSGTEAFF TGTGCCATCAGAAACGGGACAGGGGTTTCCGGCACTGAAGCTTTCTTT
TRBJ2-2 - - TRBV11-1 CASRTGLTNTGELFF TGTGCCAGCAGAACGGGACTGACGAACACCGGGGAGCTGTTTTTT
TRBJ2-1 - - TRBV3-1/TRBV3-2 CASSQDVRETHNEQFF TGTGCCAGCAGCCAAGATGTGAGGGAGACTCACAATGAGCAGTTCTTC
TRBJ1-2 - - TRBV5-1 CASSSDVRSYTF TGCGCCAGCAGCTCCGACGTCAGGAGCTACACCTTC
TRBJ1-2 - - TRBV6-5 CASSRTGLALYGYTF TGTGCCAGCAGTCGCACAGGGCTGGCGCTCTATGGCTACACCTTC
TRBJ2-4 - - TRBV4-1 CASSPGRTSNRGFRDIQYF TGCGCCAGCAGCCCAGGGAGGACCTCAAACAGGGGCTTCAGGGACATTCAGTACTTC
TRBJ1-5 - TRBD1 TRBV19 CASSFRPDRINQPQHF TGTGCCAGTAGTTTCCGTCCGGACAGGATTAATCAGCCCCAGCATTTT
TRBJ2-7 once - TRBV5-1 CASSPALGRGNYEQYF TGCGCCAGCAGCCCGGCCCTAGGGAGAGGGAACTACGAGCAGTACTTC
TRBJ1-2 - TRBD1 TRBV24-1 CATSDGTGARGYTF TGTGCCACCAGTGACGGGACAGGGGCTAGGGGCTACACCTTC
TRBJ2-1 - TRBD1 TRBV5-4 CASQTTGVDNEQFF TGTGCCAGTCAGACGACAGGGGTCGACAATGAGCAGTTCTTC
TRBJ1-5 - - TRBV3-1/TRBV3-2 CASSQWRNQPQHF TGTGCCAGCAGCCAATGGAGGAATCAGCCCCAGCATTTT
TRBJ2-7 - - TRBV7-2 CASSPRDTQRDEQYF TGTGCCAGCAGCCCCCGGGACACCCAAAGGGACGAGCAGTACTTC
TRBJ1-1 - - TRBV28 CASSLGGGVNTEAFF TGTGCCAGCAGTTTGGGGGGGGGCGTCAACACTGAAGCTTTCTTT
TRBJ1-1 - - TRBV7-3 CASSSMGGNTEAFF TGTGCCAGCAGCTCGATGGGGGGGAACACTGAAGCTTTCTTT
TRBJ2-2 - - TRBV19 CASSPSGGNTGELFF TGTGCCAGTAGCCCATCCGGAGGTAACACCGGGGAGCTGTTTTTT
TRBJ1-1 - - TRBV21-1 CASSKPGRSRGDTEAFF TGTGCCAGCAGCAAACCAGGTCGGAGCAGGGGAGACACTGAAGCTTTCTTT
TRBJ2-1 - - TRBV28 CASSLIRQINNEQFF TGTGCCAGCAGTTTAATACGTCAGATTAACAATGAGCAGTTCTTC
TRBJ2-1 - TRBD2 TRBV7-3 CASSPVAGGDNEQFF TGTGCCAGCAGCCCGGTAGCGGGAGGGGACAATGAGCAGTTCTTC
TRBJ2-7 - - TRBV28 CASMVRQGWYEQYF TGTGCCAGCATGGTTAGGCAGGGGTGGTACGAGCAGTACTTC
TRBJ2-1 few - TRBV19 CASSIRVDSYNEQFF TGTGCCAGTAGTATTAGGGTCGACAGCTACAATGAGCAGTTCTTC